This entry lists 16 T cell receptor beta chains sequenced from one sample in a study of molecular identifiers for immune sequencing clone quantification. TCRdb re-analysed the PCR reads in MiXCR, keeping a single row per CDR3 protein. The sample has some 100,000 distinct CDR3 sequences, roughly a third seen once. The specimen sequenced was naive CD8+ T cells from blood, with Jurkat cell RNA spiked in. Indicated subset: FACS-sorted CD8+CD4-CCR7+CD45RA+ naive T cells. The receptors derive from a human donor in good health. Some libraries in this study had Jurkat cell RNA spiked in.

This clonotype was recorded only once. This chain connects TRBV29-1 to TRBJ2-1; D is uncertain. Germline CDR1 and CDR2: SQVTM and ANQGSEA. Trimming pared 5 bases from V and 5 bases from J, leaving 4 bases between. CDR3 length equals 10 residues. CDR3 sequence reads: CSVFHNEQFF. The CDR3 DNA follows: TGCAGCGTTTTTCACAATGAGCAGTTCTTC.

The genes are TRBV9 and TRBJ2-7, with no clear D. The CDR3 contains 12 residues. With 4 bases removed from V and 5 bases from J, the gap between germline ends came to 10 bases. Per germline, CDR1 SGDLS and CDR2 YYNGEE. The CDR3 loop reads CASSHGTHEQYF. The CDR3 coding sequence is TGTGCCAGCAGCCACGGCACCCACGAGCAGTACTTC.

By sample share, this clonotype is medium-sized. The gene calls are TRBV14 and TRBJ2-5; no definite D call. Trimming pared 0 bases from V and 1 base from J, leaving 9 bases between. The CDR3 spans 15 residues. Germline CDR1 SGHDN, CDR2 FVKESK. CDR3 region: CASSQDLARQETQYF. The CDR3 DNA follows: TGTGCCAGCAGCCAAGATCTGGCACGCCAAGAGACCCAGTACTTC.

Details on this clonotype: Since no conserved phenylalanine or tryptophan closes the CDR3, a read error is the likely cause. The rearrangement joins TRBV27 to TRBJ2-2; D unclear. The V end was cut by 3 bases, the J end by 0 bases, with 8 bases between. Germline loops: CDR1 MNHEY, CDR2 SMNVEV (reference sequence). The CDR3 is 15 residues long. Written as DNA, the CDR3 is TGTGCCAGCAGTTTTGCGCAGGCGAACACCGGGGAGCTGTTTTAT. It is translated as CASSFAQANTGELFY.

This clonotype appeared a few times. The chain employs TRBV7-9 and TRBJ2-2, with 11 bases lining up with TRBD2. The trim removed 4 bases at V and 1 base at J, leaving 8 bases unmatched. The CDR3 runs to 18 residues. Per germline, CDR1 SEHNR and CDR2 FQNEAQ (reference sequence). This CDR3 reads CASSSLEGLAVNTGELFF. As DNA, the CDR3 is TGTGCCAGCAGCTCGCTGGAGGGACTAGCGGTGAACACCGGGGAGCTGTTTTTT.

This clonotype was picked up many times. The V gene is TRBV5-6, the J gene TRBJ1-1, with a weak D call TRBD1 (5 bases). Trimming removed 7 bases from V and 4 bases from J, with 11 bases in between. The CDR3 covers 12 residues. The germline V gene encodes CDR1 SGHDT and CDR2 YYEEEE. The DNA for the CDR3 is TGTGCCAGCCGATTCGGGGGCACTGAAGCTTTCTTT. Translating gives CASRFGGTEAFF. The full variable domain, rest sourced from reference TRBV5-6 and TRBJ1-1, is DAGVTQSPTHLIKTRGQQVTLRCSPKSGHDTVSWYQQALGQGPQFIFQYYEEEERQRGNFPDRFSGHQFPNYSSELNVNALLLGDSALYLCASRFGGTEAFFGQGTRLTVV.

V is TRBV6-2 or TRBV6-3 and J is TRBJ2-2; D not resolved. The CDR3 sequence is 15 residues long. The ends were cut back, 10 bases at V and 0 bases at J, with 15 bases in the middle. The germline V gene encodes CDR1 MNHEY and CDR2 SVGEGT. CDR3 nucleotide sequence: TGTGCCACCAGGCCCGTCCTGTCGAACACCGGGGAGCTGTTTTTT. Translated, it gives CATRPVLSNTGELFF.

This chain links TRBV2 with TRBJ1-5; D is possibly TRBD1 (6 bases). The CDR3 loop spans 13 amino acids. V lost 3 bases, J lost 5 bases, and 8 bases lay in between. The germline CDR1 and CDR2 sequences are SNHLY and FYNNEI. The CDR3 sequence: CASSDPGDQPQHF. The CDR3 DNA reads as TGTGCCAGCAGTGACCCAGGGGATCAGCCCCAGCATTTT.

The DNA for the CDR3 is TGTGCCAGCAGCGTAGCGTATTCGAGGGACAGCCAAGAGACCCAGTACTTC. Translation: CASSVAYSRDSQETQYF. The rearrangement links TRBV9 to TRBJ2-5; TRBD1 matches at 7 bases. CDR3 length: 17 amino acids. The germline V gene encodes CDR1 SGDLS and CDR2 YYNGEE. V trimming: 0 bases; J trimming: 1 base; junction bases outside the gene matches: 9.

The chain uses TRBV18 and TRBJ2-1, with TRBD2 identical over 12 bases. Unmatched junction bases numbered 7, after V lost 0 bases and J lost 10 bases. Germline lookup yields CDR1 KGHSH and CDR2 LQKENI. The CDR3 runs 16 residues. The CDR3 protein is CASSPPLAGGYGEQFF. CDR3 in DNA: TGTGCCAGCTCACCACCGCTAGCGGGGGGGTACGGGGAGCAGTTCTTC.

The table lists this clonotype with many counts. The chain links TRBV29-1 to TRBJ2-4, with D unresolved. Germline V lookup: CDR1 SQVTM, CDR2 ANQGSEA. V was shortened by 1 base and J by 2 bases, with 12 bases between the two germline ends. This CDR3 contains 15 residues. CDR3 in amino acids: CSVEALRGSKNIQYF. The CDR3 coding sequence is TGCAGCGTTGAAGCGCTGAGAGGTTCCAAAAACATTCAGTACTTC.

This chain links TRBV4-2 with TRBJ2-1, with D hard to call. This CDR3 comprises 12 residues. The V gene's germline CDR1 is LGHNA and CDR2 YNFKEQ. The V and J ends lost 1 base and 8 bases respectively, with 6 bases between them. CDR3 in DNA: TGTGCCAGCAGCCAAGCGTTGGATGAGCAGTTCTTC. Its protein product is CASSQALDEQFF.

This sequence joins TRBV19 and TRBJ2-2; D remains ambiguous. V was shortened by 1 base and J by 4 bases, with 4 bases between the two germline ends. Per the germline V gene, CDR1 is LNHDA and CDR2 is SQIVND (reference sequence). There are 13 residues in the CDR3. The DNA for the CDR3 is TGTGCCAGTAGTATAGTCCTCACCGGGGAGCTGTTTTTT. It translates to CASSIVLTGELFF.

To note about this clonotype: A single base separates this from a much larger clone, so it may be a read error. CDR3: CASSPRNTGELLF. The CDR3 DNA sequence: TGTGCCAGCAGCCCCCGAAACACCGGGGAGCTGTTATTT. V and J are TRBV7-9 and TRBJ2-2; the D gene is possibly TRBD2 (5 bases). The CDR3 is 13 amino acids. Germline CDR1 and CDR2: SEHNR and FQNEAQ (reference sequence).

This clonotype was picked up many times. The V and J genes are TRBV28 and TRBJ2-3; 7 bases are a match to TRBD2. Germline CDR1 and CDR2: MDHEN and SYDVKM. The CDR3 has 16 residues. V was pared by 1 base and J by 4 bases, with 8 bases of the junction left unmatched. CDR3 bases: TGTGCCAGCAGTTTATTAGGCGGGAGTGCGGCAGATACGCAGTATTTT. Translated: CASSLLGGSAADTQYF.

This clonotype was recorded at least ten times. The chain couples TRBV7-6 to TRBJ2-1; 7 bases align to TRBD2. CDR3 size: 14 residues. Per germline, CDR1 SGHVS and CDR2 FNYEAQ. With V trimmed by 0 bases and J by 7 bases, 3 bases remained unmatched. CDR3 sequence (DNA): TGTGCCAGCAGCTTAGCCCTGGGGGGGAATGAGCAGTTCTTC. It codes for CASSLALGGNEQFF.